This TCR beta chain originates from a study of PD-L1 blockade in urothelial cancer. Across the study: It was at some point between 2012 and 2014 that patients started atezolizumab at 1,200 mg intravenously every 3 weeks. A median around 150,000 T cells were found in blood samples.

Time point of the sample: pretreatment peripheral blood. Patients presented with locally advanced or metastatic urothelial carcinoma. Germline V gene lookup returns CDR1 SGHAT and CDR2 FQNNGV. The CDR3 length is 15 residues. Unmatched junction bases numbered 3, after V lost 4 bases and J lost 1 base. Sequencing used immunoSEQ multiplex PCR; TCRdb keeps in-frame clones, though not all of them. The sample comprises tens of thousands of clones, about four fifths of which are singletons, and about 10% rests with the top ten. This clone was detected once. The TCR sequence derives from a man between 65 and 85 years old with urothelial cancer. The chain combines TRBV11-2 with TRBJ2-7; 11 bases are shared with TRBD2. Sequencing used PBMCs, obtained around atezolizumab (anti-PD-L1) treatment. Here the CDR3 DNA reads TGTGCCAGCAGCTCGGGACTAGCGGTTTCCTACGAGCAGTACTTC. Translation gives CASSSGLAVSYEQYF.